The 30 T cell receptor beta chains reported below all come from one sample, sequenced in a study of T-cell reconstitution after alpha-beta-depleted transplantation in children. TCRbeta library construction was performed incorporating unique molecular identifiers. TCRdb reanalysed the PCR reads using MiXCR and keeps one entry per CDR3 protein. The sample holds hundreds of thousands of distinct CDR3 sequences, 15% to 20% seen once. Sample: PBMCs from the stem cell graft donor, taken from the stem cell graft. The receptors were gathered from a human donor who donated a stem cell graft to a child with acute myeloid leukemia.

In its sample, this clonotype was seen many times. The genes are TRBV20-1 and TRBJ1-2, with 7 bases lining up with TRBD1. Trimming took 6 bases from V and 6 from J; bases not matched to a gene: 4. Per germline, CDR1 DFQATT and CDR2 SNEGSKA (reference sequence). CDR3 length equals 11 residues. CDR3 region: CSAGRGDGYTF. DNA for the CDR3: TGCAGTGCCGGCAGGGGGGATGGCTACACCTTC.

This chain links TRBV11-2 with TRBJ2-3, with TRBD2 identical over 14 bases. The germline V gene encodes CDR1 SGHAT and CDR2 FQNNGV. CDR3 length: 17 residues. The trim removed 1 base at V and 2 bases at J, leaving 2 bases unmatched. The CDR3 DNA sequence: TGTGCCAGCAGCTTAGGGACTAGCGGGGGGATCACAGATACGCAGTATTTT. Translating gives CASSLGTSGGITDTQYF. Based on the CDR3 plus reference TRBV11-2 and TRBJ2-3, the full variable domain is EAGVAQSPRYKIIEKRQSVAFWCNPISGHATLYWYQQILGQGPKLLIQFQNNGVVDDSQLPKDRFSAERLKGVDSTLKIQPAKLEDSAVYLCASSLGTSGGITDTQYFGPGTRLTVL.

The table lists this clonotype with many counts. V usage is TRBV6-4 and J usage is TRBJ1-1, with D perhaps matching TRBD1 (6 bases). The CDR3 spans 13 residues. Trimming stripped 3 bases from V and 3 bases from J, with 8 bases between. Per germline, CDR1 MRHNA and CDR2 SNTAGT. The CDR3 DNA is TGTGCCAGCAGTGAAGAGGGGGACACTGAAGCTTTCTTT. As protein: CASSEEGDTEAFF.

This clonotype turned up a few times. The genes are TRBV7-8 and TRBJ2-1; 11 bases match TRBD2. After removal of 1 base from V and 0 bases from J, the junction contained 8 bases not matched to a gene. CDR1 and CDR2 from the germline V gene are SGHVS and FQNEAQ. The CDR3 is made up of 19 amino acids. This CDR3 is CASSLGGLAGGYSYNEQFF. CDR3 bases: TGTGCCAGCAGCTTAGGTGGCCTAGCGGGGGGATACTCCTACAATGAGCAGTTCTTC.

This clonotype was counted ten times or more. The rearrangement joins TRBV29-1 to TRBJ2-1, with 7 positions matching TRBD2. There are 12 residues in the CDR3. Unmatched junction bases numbered 6, after V lost 7 bases and J lost 6 bases. CDR1 and CDR2 from the germline V gene are SQVTM and ANQGSEA. The CDR3 DNA reads as TGCAGCGCTGGACTAGAGACCAATGAGCAGTTCTTC. It yields the protein CSAGLETNEQFF.

The chain joins TRBV10-2 to TRBJ2-7; 7 positions match TRBD2. J was trimmed by 5 bases and V by 8 bases; bases with no gene match: 3. Per germline, CDR1 WSHSY and CDR2 SAAADI. CDR3 length equals 11 residues. The CDR3 coding sequence is TGCGCCAGCCGACTAGCTAACGAGCAGTACGTC. This codes for CASRLANEQYV.

This clonotype was detected ten times or more. This chain joins TRBV10-1 and TRBJ2-1; D is unresolved. With 4 bases removed from V and 12 bases from J, the gap between germline ends came to 13 bases. This CDR3 comprises 12 residues. Germline V lookup: CDR1 WNHNN, CDR2 SYGVQD (reference sequence). The CDR3 reads CASSGPGSRQFF. The CDR3 bases are TGCGCCAGCAGTGGTCCGGGCTCGAGGCAGTTCTTC.

This clonotype was observed many times. The rearrangement links TRBV29-1 to TRBJ2-5, with D perhaps TRBD1 (6 bases). This CDR3 is 15 amino acids long. V was clipped by 5 bases and J by 4 bases, with 20 bases between them. Germline CDR1 and CDR2: SQVTM and ANQGSEA. The CDR3 DNA sequence: TGCAGCGTTTCCCTCTCGGGACACATAATAGAGACCCAGTACTTC. As protein: CSVSLSGHIIETQYF.

This clonotype showed up many times. The J gene is TRBJ2-3, the V gene TRBV20-1; no clear D gene. Germline CDR1 reads DFQATT; CDR2 reads SNEGSKA (reference sequence). This CDR3 has 16 amino acids. V lost 0 bases to trimming and J lost 4 bases, with 17 bases between them. CDR3 loop: CSARDEPPFGADTQYF. The CDR3 nucleotides are TGCAGTGCTAGAGATGAACCCCCTTTCGGCGCAGATACGCAGTATTTT.

The chain links TRBV6-9 to TRBJ1-2; no definite D call. CDR1 and CDR2 (germline): MNHGY, SVAAGI. V lost 7 bases, J lost 8 bases, and 17 bases lay in between. The CDR3 totals 13 residues. The chain's CDR3 is CASKAGLLEGYTF. CDR3 nucleotides: TGTGCCAGCAAGGCGGGCTTACTCGAAGGCTACACCTTC.

This sequence joins TRBV9 and TRBJ2-1; TRBD1 matches at 8 bases. The CDR3 is made up of 18 amino acids. Germline lookup yields CDR1 SGDLS and CDR2 YYNGEE. J gave up 6 bases and V 0 bases, and 14 bases lay outside the gene matches. DNA for the CDR3: TGTGCCAGCAGCGTAGAATGGCAGGGGGCGAGGGGACCCAATGAGCAGTTCTTC. It codes for CASSVEWQGARGPNEQFF.

This clonotype was counted ten times or more. The genes are TRBV29-1 and TRBJ2-2, with D unresolved. The CDR3 is 12 residues long. Germline assignment: CDR1 SQVTM and CDR2 ANQGSEA. With 6 bases removed from V and 4 bases from J, the gap between germline ends came to 9 bases. In DNA form, the CDR3 reads TGCAGCGTACCACTCCCCACCGGGGAGCTGTTTTTT. This sequence encodes CSVPLPTGELFF.

There are many counts of this clonotype. The CDR3 here is CASSVGRDPNYGYTF. CDR3 DNA: TGTGCCAGCAGCGTAGGGCGGGATCCTAACTATGGCTACACCTTC. The chain combines TRBV9 with TRBJ1-2; D is uncertain. From germline, CDR1 is SGDLS and CDR2 YYNGEE. This CDR3 is built from 15 residues. Trimming cost V 0 bases and J 0 bases, with 9 bases left between them. Supplemented by reference TRBV9 and TRBJ1-2, the full variable domain reads DSGVTQTPKHLITATGQRVTLRCSPRSGDLSVYWYQQSLDQGLQFLIQYYNGEERAKGNILERFSAQQFPDLHSELNLSSLELGDSALYFCASSVGRDPNYGYTFGSGTRLTVV.

V and J are TRBV12-3 or TRBV12-4 and TRBJ1-2; possibly TRBD1 for D (6 bases). The CDR3 runs to 15 residues. V lost 5 bases and J 6 bases, leaving 19 bases between the germline ends. CDR3 in amino acids: CASSVRGGLRDGYTF. The DNA of the CDR3 is TGTGCCAGCAGTGTCAGGGGCGGCCTTCGCGATGGCTACACCTTC.

The chain links TRBV7-9 to TRBJ2-7; unclear D gene. Trimming removed 2 bases from V and 6 bases from J, with 8 bases in between. From germline, CDR1 is SEHNR and CDR2 FQNEAQ (reference sequence). This CDR3 is 12 amino acids long. The CDR3 region is CASSLRTSEQYF. As DNA, the CDR3 is TGTGCCAGCAGCTTAAGGACGTCCGAGCAGTACTTC.

The chain carries TRBV27 and TRBJ2-7; the match to TRBD1 covers 8 bases. Germline CDR1 and CDR2: MNHEY and SMNVEV (reference sequence). The CDR3 sequence is 15 residues long. The junction had 11 bases not matched to a gene; V was cut back by 10 bases and J by 0 bases. CDR3 DNA sequence: TGTGCCACCCCGAGGACAGGGACGAGCTCCTACGAGCAGTACGTC. It codes for CATPRTGTSSYEQYV.

Comments on this clonotype: A junction boundary mismatches the germline segment, possibly from a read error. The chain recombines TRBV10-2 with TRBJ1-5; D unresolved. This CDR3 comprises 14 residues. The V gene's germline CDR1 is WSHSY and CDR2 SAAADI. The DNA for the CDR3 is TGCGCCAGCAGTGCCTGGGGAGGCAATCAGCCCCCGCATTTT. Protein product: CASSAWGGNQPPHF.

Many counts were recorded for this clonotype. The J gene is TRBJ2-6, the V gene TRBV29-1; D remains ambiguous. This CDR3 spans 13 amino acids. Trimming took off 5 bases at V and 1 base at J, with 6 bases between the two ends. Germline loops: CDR1 SQVTM, CDR2 ANQGSEA. Written as DNA, the CDR3 is TGCAGCGTTCAAGCTTCTGGGGCCAACGTCCTGACTTTC. This gives the protein CSVQASGANVLTF.

This clonotype came up many times. The genes are TRBV7-2 and TRBJ2-7; D is tentatively TRBD1 or TRBD2 (5 bases each). This CDR3 has 15 amino acids. From germline, CDR1 is SGHTA and CDR2 FQGNSA. Trimming stripped 0 bases from V and 2 bases from J, with 11 bases between. CDR3 nucleotide sequence: TGTGCCAGCAGCTTAGCCCAGAGGGGTACCTACGAGCAGTACTTC. Protein: CASSLAQRGTYEQYF.

A note on this clonotype: A much larger clonotype is one base distant, so this may be a read error. The rearrangement joins TRBV5-6 to TRBJ2-5, with D maybe TRBD2 (5 bases). The V gene lost 4 bases and the J gene lost 7 bases, with 14 bases spanning the gap. Germline CDR1 is SGHDT and CDR2 is YYEEEE. This CDR3 has 13 amino acids. CDR3: CASSPSAALTQYF. In DNA, the CDR3 is TGTGCCAGCAGCCCCTCAGCGGCGTTGACCCAGTACTTC.

This clonotype was seen repeatedly, ten times or more. This chain joins TRBV28 and TRBJ2-7; the match to TRBD1 covers 8 bases. This CDR3 has 14 residues. V dropped 0 bases and J dropped 4; count of bases not matched to a gene: 2. CDR1 and CDR2 (germline): MDHEN, SYDVKM. CDR3 region: CASSLWDRAYEQYV. DNA of the CDR3: TGTGCCAGCAGTTTATGGGACAGGGCTTACGAGCAGTACGTC.

This clonotype was counted many times. The V call is TRBV12-3 or TRBV12-4, the J call TRBJ2-5; no definite D call. The CDR3 is 12 residues long. Deletions cut 6 bases from V and 3 bases from J, with 8 bases between. The CDR3, as DNA: TGTGCCAGCAGAGCTACTGAAGAGACCCAGTACTTC. It codes for CASRATEETQYF.

This clonotype was observed at least ten times. The V and J genes are TRBV29-1 and TRBJ1-2; D ambiguous. V lost 5 bases and J 4 bases, leaving 14 bases between the germline ends. The CDR3 totals 13 residues. From germline, CDR1 is SQVTM and CDR2 ANQGSEA. In nucleotides, the CDR3 is TGCAGCGTTTACCTAGGGCAGGCCTATGGCTACACCTTC. Its protein product is CSVYLGQAYGYTF.

This clonotype was observed many times. The V call is TRBV20-1, the J call TRBJ2-3; D may correspond to TRBD1 or TRBD2 (5 bases each). Looked up from germline, CDR1 is DFQATT and CDR2 is SNEGSKA (reference sequence). V lost 1 base and J lost 1, with 12 bases in between. The CDR3 is 15 amino acids. The CDR3 loop reads CSARGGGLGTDTQYF. CDR3 DNA sequence: TGCAGTGCTAGAGGGGGCGGGTTGGGCACAGATACGCAGTATTTT.

This clonotype occurred a few times. The chain recombines TRBV5-1 with TRBJ1-3; D call uncertain. V was pared by 0 bases and J by 0 bases, with 13 bases between. The CDR3 totals 17 residues. Germline CDR1 is SGHRS and CDR2 is YFSETQ. The CDR3 sequence is CASSLEGGIISGNTIYF. CDR3 coding DNA: TGCGCCAGCAGCTTGGAGGGCGGGATTATCTCTGGAAACACCATATATTTT.

This clonotype was counted only a few times. The chain links TRBV5-1 to TRBJ2-1; perhaps D is TRBD1 or TRBD2 (6 bases each). This CDR3 region has 14 residues. Trimming took 7 bases from V and 5 from J, leaving 16 bases between them. From germline, CDR1 is SGHRS and CDR2 YFSETQ. The CDR3: CASRAAGTHNEQFF. The CDR3 bases are TGCGCCAGCCGGGCGGCGGGGACACACAATGAGCAGTTCTTC.

This clonotype was counted ten times or more. The chain uses TRBV9 and TRBJ2-1; 7 bases line up with TRBD2. The CDR3 extends over 13 amino acids. Germline V gene lookup returns CDR1 SGDLS and CDR2 YYNGEE. V was pared by 4 bases and J by 5 bases, with 3 bases of the junction left unmatched. The CDR3 sequence: CASSTGGNNEQFF. The CDR3 region has the DNA TGTGCCAGCAGCACGGGAGGTAACAATGAGCAGTTCTTC.

This clonotype was seen more than once but under ten times. The chain uses TRBV5-1 and TRBJ2-5, with 9 bases identical to TRBD1. Germline lookup yields CDR1 SGHRS and CDR2 YFSETQ. The CDR3 is 15 amino acids. V shed 2 bases and J 7 bases; nucleotides not matched to a gene: 9. CDR3 residues: CASSFSTGGEVTQYF. CDR3 nucleotides: TGCGCCAGCAGCTTCTCGACAGGGGGTGAGGTGACCCAGTACTTC.

This clonotype was seen ten or more times. The rearrangement joins TRBV20-1 to TRBJ2-2; D uncertain. With 3 bases removed from V and 1 base from J, the gap between germline ends came to 6 bases. CDR3 length equals 13 residues. Germline CDR1 and CDR2: DFQATT and SNEGSKA (reference sequence). The CDR3 is CSARPGNTGELFF. DNA for the CDR3: TGCAGTGCTAGGCCAGGGAACACCGGGGAGCTGTTTTTT.

In its sample, this clonotype was seen many times. This rearrangement joins TRBV5-5 to TRBJ1-2, with D maybe TRBD1 (5 bases). CDR1 is SGHKS and CDR2 is YYEKEE in the germline V gene (reference sequence). The V gene lost 4 bases and the J gene lost 4 bases, with 14 bases spanning the gap. This CDR3 is 14 amino acids long. The CDR3 protein is CASSDSGPVYGYTF. In DNA form, the CDR3 reads TGTGCCAGCAGCGACAGCGGCCCCGTCTATGGCTACACCTTC.